The following is a TCR beta chain sequence with its context. The antigen is unknown. These data are taken from a study of cytomegalovirus exposure and HLA in healthy donors. Amplification used 60 Vbeta primers and 13 Jbeta primers. Profiled with immunoSEQ multiplex PCR; TCRdb holds only in-frame clones, not every one. The sample lists about 140,000 clones; approximately 80% were seen once. General observations from the study: The study reported that TCR beta sequences accurately predicted HLA-A and HLA-B alleles in most subjects. One cluster of highly shared sequence variants probably arose as a sequencing artifact.

This CDR3 contains 17 residues. The material sequenced was PBMCs. V and J are TRBV21-1 and TRBJ1-4; the D segment call TRBD1 is taken from the table without a DNA check. TRBV21-1 is a pseudogene. This TCR came from a woman in her 40s in good health and CMV-seropositive. The CDR3 coding sequence is TGTGCCAGCAGCGCGTCCCGGGACAGGGATGGAAATGAAAAACTGTTTTTT. Translation: CASSASRDRDGNEKLFF.